The next 2 T cell receptor beta chains were all read from a single sample in a study of blood T cell repertoires in COVID-19. Sequenced by immunoSEQ multiplex PCR; TCRdb stores in-frame clones only, minus some. The table lists about 480,000 clones, approximately 88% of them singletons. Sequencing input: PBMCs or T cells enriched from blood (not recorded which). The receptors come from a woman in her thirties or forties who had recovered from COVID-19.

The rearrangement uses TRBV11-2 and TRBJ2-7; 9 nucleotides align to TRBD1. CDR1 and CDR2 from the germline V gene are SGHAT and FQNNGV. This CDR3 has 13 residues. V was clipped by 6 bases and J by 2 bases; unmatched bases: 2. CDR3 residues: CASRRTGAYEQYF. CDR3 in DNA: TGTGCCAGCAGGAGGACAGGGGCCTACGAGCAGTACTTC.

The chain couples TRBV11-2 to TRBJ1-2; 10 nucleotides match TRBD1. In germline, CDR1 is SGHAT, CDR2 FQNNGV. CDR3 length: 15 residues. V shed 4 bases, J shed 5 bases, and the junction held 7 bases outside the gene matches. CDR3 region: CASSWGQGQGYGYTF. The CDR3 region has the DNA TGTGCCAGCAGCTGGGGACAGGGGCAAGGTTATGGCTACACCTTC.